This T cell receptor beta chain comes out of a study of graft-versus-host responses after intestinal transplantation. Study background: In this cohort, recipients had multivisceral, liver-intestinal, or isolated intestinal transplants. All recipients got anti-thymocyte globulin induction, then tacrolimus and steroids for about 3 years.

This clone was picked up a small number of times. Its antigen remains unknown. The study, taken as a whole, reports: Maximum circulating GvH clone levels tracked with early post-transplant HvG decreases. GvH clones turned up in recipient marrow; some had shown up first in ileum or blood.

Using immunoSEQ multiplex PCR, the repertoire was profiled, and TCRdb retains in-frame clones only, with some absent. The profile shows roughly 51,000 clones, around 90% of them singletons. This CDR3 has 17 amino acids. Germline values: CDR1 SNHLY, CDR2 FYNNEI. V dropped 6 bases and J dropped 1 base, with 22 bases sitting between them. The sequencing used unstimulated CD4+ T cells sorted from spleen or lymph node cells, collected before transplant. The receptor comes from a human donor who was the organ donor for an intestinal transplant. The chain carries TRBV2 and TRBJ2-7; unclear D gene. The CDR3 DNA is TGTGCCAGCAGCTCTACCGAGGCCTTATTGCCTTCCTACGAGCAGTACTTC. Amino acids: CASSSTEALLPSYEQYF.